This paragraph reports one T cell receptor (beta chain). Its antigen is not known. This specimen comes from a study of blood T cells in healthy people across ages. Findings and limits, study-wide: Age brought a roughly linear fall in TCR beta diversity measured per million T cells.

Donors gave around 10 milliliters of peripheral blood apiece. The CDR3 contains 17 residues. Germline loops: CDR1 DFQATT, CDR2 SNEGSKA (reference sequence). Trimming took 5 bases from V and 4 from J; bases not matched to a gene: 12. A second about 7 to 11 cycle PCR used barcoded and J-beta primers. Each of the samples gave a minimum of 2.5 million paired-end reads that contained CDR3. Using its own MiXCR run on the 5' RACE reads, TCRdb lists one record per CDR3 protein. This sample has some 1.4 million distinct CDR3 sequences, with roughly 45% found just once. The chain couples TRBV20-1 to TRBJ2-5, with 14 nucleotides matching TRBD2. This sequence originates from a woman younger than 35 in good health. The specimen sequenced was blood. The CDR3 here is CSAESGTSGSWSETQYF. The CDR3 nucleotides read TGCAGTGCTGAATCCGGGACTAGCGGGAGCTGGTCAGAGACCCAGTACTTC.